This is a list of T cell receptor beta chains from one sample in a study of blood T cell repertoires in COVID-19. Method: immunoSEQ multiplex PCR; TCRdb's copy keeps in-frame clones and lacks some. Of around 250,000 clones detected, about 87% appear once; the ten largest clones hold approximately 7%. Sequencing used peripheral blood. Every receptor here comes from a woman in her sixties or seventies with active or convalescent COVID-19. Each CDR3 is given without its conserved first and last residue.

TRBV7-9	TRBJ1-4	ASRPPSGGVTTNEKLF
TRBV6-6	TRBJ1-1	ASILQGDTEAF
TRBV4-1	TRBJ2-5	ASSQVEAVQETQY
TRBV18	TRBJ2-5	ASSLGLQETQY
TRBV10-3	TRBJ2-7	AISDSEGSSYEQY
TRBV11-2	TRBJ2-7	ASSLDEVKGQY
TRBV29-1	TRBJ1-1	SSRDSGEAF
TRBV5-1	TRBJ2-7	ASSLPQGNYEQY
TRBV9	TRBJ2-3	ASSVFGGPDTQY
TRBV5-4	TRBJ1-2	ASSVQGYNYGYT
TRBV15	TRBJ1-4	ATSRGGTGETEKLF
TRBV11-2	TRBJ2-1	ASSFLRGGSYNEQF
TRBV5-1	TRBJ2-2	ASTRGDTGELF
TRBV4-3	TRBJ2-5	ASSQDFQGLETQY
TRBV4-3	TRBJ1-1	ASSQEGQGNTEAF
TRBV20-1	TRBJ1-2	SVYEGYT
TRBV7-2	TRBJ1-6	ASSLGPGLGSPLH
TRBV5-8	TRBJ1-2	ASSLARGLVWNYGYT
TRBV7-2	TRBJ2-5	ASSLGLAGGLYQETQY
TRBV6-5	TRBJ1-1	ASSYSRVNTEAF
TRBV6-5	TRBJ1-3	ASMRASGNTIY
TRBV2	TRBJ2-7	ASSVRISEQY
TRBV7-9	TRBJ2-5	ASSLGLRETQY
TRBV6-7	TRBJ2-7	ASSSRGAGSSYEQY
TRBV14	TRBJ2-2	ASSHITGLATGELF
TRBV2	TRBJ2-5	ASREQGPETQY
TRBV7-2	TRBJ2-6	ASSLDFWGPGANVLT